A selection of T cell receptor beta chains follows, all from one sample in a study of blood T cells in healthy people across ages. Each CDR3 protein is one row after TCRdb ran MiXCR on the 5' RACE reads. In the table there are 600,000 or so distinct CDR3 sequences, less than 35% of which are singletons. The sequencing input was blood. These receptors all stem from a woman aged 80 or older in good health. CDR3s include the opening cysteine and the closing phenylalanine or tryptophan. D genes are given only for firm matches. Only part of the rows carry a size: once, few, many, or a class if the clone is expanded.

D	V	size	J	CDR3	DNA
TRBD1	TRBV4-1	many	TRBJ1-2	CASSQDVQGAVLDYGYTF	TGCGCCAGCAGCCAAGATGTACAGGGGGCCGTTTTAGACTATGGCTACACCTTC
-	TRBV13	-	TRBJ1-2	CASSLTRRDGYTF	TGTGCCAGCAGCTTAACCCGACGGGATGGCTACACCTTC
TRBD2	TRBV5-5	-	TRBJ2-2	CASSLAASGGYGELFF	TGTGCCAGCAGCTTGGCCGCTAGCGGGGGTTACGGGGAGCTGTTTTTT
TRBD1	TRBV5-1	many	TRBJ1-2	CASSSAQGALNGYTF	TGCGCCAGCAGCTCTGCACAGGGGGCGCTTAATGGCTACACCTTC
-	TRBV20-1	many	TRBJ2-5	CSALPDERQETQYF	TGCAGTGCCTTGCCGGACGAACGCCAAGAGACCCAGTACTTC
-	TRBV7-2	many	TRBJ2-5	CASSLAKRGETQYF	TGTGCCAGCAGCTTAGCGAAGCGAGGAGAGACCCAGTACTTC
TRBD1	TRBV6-5	-	TRBJ2-7	CASRDRTGGVNEQYF	TGTGCCAGCAGGGATAGGACAGGGGGTGTCAACGAGCAGTACTTC
-	TRBV20-1	many	TRBJ1-4	CSVPLPGVNEKLFF	TGCAGTGTACCCCTTCCGGGGGTTAATGAAAAACTGTTTTTT
TRBD1	TRBV4-2	few	TRBJ1-3	CASSQEPQGLTGNTIYF	TGTGCCAGCAGCCAAGAACCACAGGGGCTAACTGGAAACACCATATATTTT
-	TRBV6-1	-	TRBJ2-7	CASSEVSRTYEQYF	TGTGCCAGCAGTGAAGTGAGCAGAACCTACGAGCAGTACTTC
TRBD1	TRBV7-2	few	TRBJ1-2	CASSFRGWYGYTF	TGTGCCAGCAGCTTCAGGGGGTGGTATGGCTACACCTTC
-	TRBV5-1	many	TRBJ2-7	CASSLTGGGPASYEQYF	TGCGCCAGCAGCTTGACCGGCGGGGGCCCCGCTTCCTACGAGCAGTACTTC
-	TRBV7-6	-	TRBJ2-7	CASSVGLSYEQYF	TGTGCCAGCAGCGTCGGTCTTTCCTACGAGCAGTACTTC
-	TRBV29-1	few	TRBJ1-1	CSVGRGADTEAFF	TGCAGCGTTGGCCGCGGGGCGGACACTGAAGCTTTCTTT
TRBD2	TRBV7-2	many	TRBJ2-7	CASSFFTSGGTYEQYF	TGTGCCAGCAGCTTTTTTACTAGCGGGGGGACCTACGAGCAGTACTTC
TRBD2	TRBV9	many	TRBJ2-1	CASSVDGSGGARQFF	TGTGCCAGCAGCGTAGACGGTAGCGGGGGGGCGAGGCAGTTCTTC
TRBD2	TRBV5-1	-	TRBJ2-7	CASSDGLAGGPSYEQYF	TGCGCCAGCAGCGACGGACTAGCGGGGGGCCCGTCCTACGAGCAGTACTTC
-	TRBV20-1	-	TRBJ2-2	CSARGGATGELFF	TGCAGTGCTAGAGGGGGAGCTACCGGGGAGCTGTTTTTT
-	TRBV11-2	-	TRBJ1-6	CASSPSAYNSPLHF	TGTGCCAGCAGTCCGAGTGCTTATAATTCACCCCTCCACTTT
-	TRBV7-9	-	TRBJ2-4	CASRGEGGMAKNIQYF	TGTGCCAGCAGAGGGGAGGGGGGCATGGCCAAAAACATTCAGTACTTC
TRBD2	TRBV4-2	few	TRBJ2-2	CASSQDLGGGLAGVRAGELFF	TGTGCCAGCAGCCAAGATTTGGGAGGAGGGCTAGCGGGGGTACGAGCCGGGGAGCTGTTTTTT
TRBD1	TRBV6-6	many	TRBJ2-5	CASSRDRVQTQYF	TGTGCCAGCAGCCGGGACAGGGTACAGACCCAGTACTTC
-	TRBV7-3	many	TRBJ2-7	CASSLTSGMGSYEQYF	TGTGCCAGCAGCTTAACGTCGGGAATGGGGTCATACGAGCAGTACTTC
TRBD1	TRBV5-1	-	TRBJ2-2	CASSPGQAFNTGELFF	TGCGCCAGCAGCCCCGGACAGGCTTTCAACACCGGGGAGCTGTTTTTT
TRBD1	TRBV11-2	once	TRBJ2-2	CASSRDRGRFTGELFF	TGTGCCAGCAGCCGAGACAGGGGGCGCTTCACCGGGGAGCTGTTTTTT
TRBD2	TRBV6-2/TRBV6-3	-	TRBJ2-1	CASSYWGRLAGNNEQFF	TGTGCCAGCAGTTACTGGGGACGACTAGCGGGAAACAATGAGCAGTTCTTC
TRBD2	TRBV9	many	TRBJ2-3	CASSTGLGTSRNTQYF	TGTGCCAGCAGCACTGGGCTTGGGACTAGCAGAAATACGCAGTATTTT
-	TRBV20-1	few	TRBJ2-2	CSARDFSENTGELFF	TGCAGTGCTAGAGATTTCAGCGAGAACACCGGGGAGCTGTTTTTT
TRBD1	TRBV10-3	-	TRBJ2-5	CASRTGEETQYF	TGTGCCTCCCGGACAGGGGAAGAGACCCAGTACTTC
-	TRBV28	-	TRBJ2-3	CASSFAGRIADTQYF	TGTGCCAGCAGTTTTGCGGGGCGTATCGCAGATACGCAGTATTTT
-	TRBV6-1	many	TRBJ2-1	CASSLAEKITIDEQFF	TGTGCCAGCAGTTTAGCGGAAAAAATAACGATAGATGAGCAGTTCTTC
TRBD2	TRBV4-2	many	TRBJ2-1	CASSQGLAGGAYYNEQFF	TGTGCCAGCAGCCAAGGGCTAGCGGGGGGGGCCTACTACAATGAGCAGTTCTTC
TRBD2	TRBV5-1	many	TRBJ2-1	CASSLAAAAGGSNEQFF	TGCGCCAGCAGCTTGGCCGCAGCGGCGGGGGGGTCGAATGAGCAGTTCTTC
-	TRBV5-1	-	TRBJ1-4	CASSSRRAPNEKLFF	TGCGCCAGCAGCTCCCGCAGGGCACCTAATGAAAAACTGTTTTTT
-	TRBV15	-	TRBJ1-3	CATSRDPDSSGNTIYF	TGTGCCACCAGCAGAGATCCTGACAGCTCTGGAAACACCATATATTTT
TRBD2	TRBV12-3/TRBV12-4	-	TRBJ2-5	CASRTASGIGETQYF	TGTGCCAGCAGAACCGCTAGCGGGATAGGGGAGACCCAGTACTTC
-	TRBV6-2/TRBV6-3	-	TRBJ2-3	CASSLKPSTDTQYF	TGTGCCAGCAGCTTGAAGCCCTCCACAGATACGCAGTATTTT
TRBD2	TRBV4-3	many	TRBJ2-5	CASSQDRLGETTSRQETQYF	TGCGCCAGCAGCCAAGATCGGCTAGGAGAGACGACTAGCCGACAAGAGACCCAGTACTTC
-	TRBV7-2	-	TRBJ2-2	CASSLTGHMNTGELFF	TGTGCCAGCAGCCTTACGGGACACATGAACACCGGGGAGCTGTTTTTT
-	TRBV25-1	-	TRBJ1-2	CASSEYGQGRYGYTF	TGTGCCAGCAGTGAATATGGGCAGGGACGGTATGGCTACACCTTC
-	TRBV10-3	few	TRBJ1-1	CATLVNTEAFF	TGTGCCACCCTCGTGAACACTGAAGCTTTCTTT
-	TRBV30	few	TRBJ1-5	CAWSEQGVPNQPQHF	TGTGCCTGGAGTGAACAGGGAGTCCCCAATCAGCCCCAGCATTTT